Below, 7 T cell receptor beta chains from the same sample are listed, as sequenced in a study of blood T cell repertoires in COVID-19. The protocol was immunoSEQ multiplex PCR, while the TCRdb copy is restricted to in-frame clones and leaves out a portion. The data contain some 240,000 clones, 75% to 85% of them singletons. The sample taken for sequencing was peripheral blood. These receptors were collected from a woman between 40 and 50 years old who had recovered from COVID-19.

This clone appeared once. The chain uses TRBV11-3 and TRBJ1-1; D is possibly TRBD1 (6 bases). Germline CDR1 reads SGHNT; CDR2 reads YENEEA. V dropped 1 base and J dropped 1 base, with 16 bases sitting between them. This CDR3 is 17 amino acids long. As DNA, the CDR3 is TGTGCCAGCAGCTTAGTAGGGGGGGGTTTAAGGAACACTGAAGCTTTCTTT. This encodes CASSLVGGGLRNTEAFF.

The chain joins TRBV11-2 to TRBJ1-1, with D tentatively TRBD1 (6 bases). The CDR3 length is 15 residues. V gave up 5 bases and J gave up 0 bases, with 13 bases separating them. Germline V lookup: CDR1 SGHAT, CDR2 FQNNGV. CDR3 loop: CASSQGGGLNTEAFF. In DNA form, the CDR3 reads TGTGCCAGCAGCCAGGGAGGGGGGTTGAACACTGAAGCTTTCTTT.

The chain carries TRBV11-2 and TRBJ2-7, with TRBD2 identical over 7 bases. Germline V gene sequence: CDR1 SGHAT, CDR2 FQNNGV. J was trimmed by 0 bases and V by 1 base; bases with no gene match: 12. This CDR3 comprises 18 residues. CDR3 protein: CASSLAPVGTTISYEQYF. CDR3 nucleotides: TGTGCCAGCAGCTTAGCCCCCGTCGGGACTACCATCTCCTACGAGCAGTACTTC.

V and J are TRBV27 and TRBJ1-5, with a weak D call TRBD1 (5 bases). The germline V gene encodes CDR1 MNHEY and CDR2 SMNVEV (reference sequence). The CDR3 totals 13 residues. Trimming shortened V by 2 bases and J by 7 bases, and 9 bases separated the two germline ends. The CDR3 protein is CASSLQGPQPQHF. DNA for the CDR3: TGTGCCAGCAGTTTACAGGGTCCGCAGCCCCAGCATTTT.

The chain has TRBV27 and TRBJ1-1, with D maybe TRBD1 (5 bases). Germline CDR1 and CDR2: MNHEY and SMNVEV (reference sequence). The CDR3 consists of 14 residues. Trimming cost V 5 bases and J 10 bases, with 20 bases left between them. The CDR3 nucleotides read TGTGCCAGCAGTGCGATTCAGGGTGGTCGAGGAGCTTTCTTT. Its translation: CASSAIQGGRGAFF.

This chain connects TRBV9 to TRBJ2-2; D perhaps matches TRBD1 (6 bases). V was shortened by 3 bases and J by 4 bases, with 13 bases between the two germline ends. CDR1 and CDR2 from the germline V gene are SGDLS and YYNGEE. The CDR3 runs 15 residues. The CDR3 loop is CASSEQGLGTGELFF. As DNA, the CDR3 is TGTGCCAGCAGCGAACAGGGTTTGGGCACCGGGGAGCTGTTTTTT.

The V gene is TRBV7-2, the J gene TRBJ1-4; D perhaps matches TRBD1 (6 bases). CDR3 length: 14 amino acids. In germline, CDR1 is SGHTA, CDR2 FQGNSA. V was clipped by 5 bases and J by 7 bases, with 14 bases between them. DNA of the CDR3: TGTGCCAGCAGCGATCCCACAGGGACTGAAAAACTGTTTTTT. It translates to CASSDPTGTEKLFF. The whole variable domain, filled in from reference TRBV7-2 and TRBJ1-4, reads GAGVSQSPSNKVTEKGKDVELRCDPISGHTALYWYRQSLGQGLEFLIYFQGNSAPDKSGLPSDRFSAERTGGSVSTLTIQRTQQEDSAVYLCASSDPTGTEKLFFGSGTQLSVL.